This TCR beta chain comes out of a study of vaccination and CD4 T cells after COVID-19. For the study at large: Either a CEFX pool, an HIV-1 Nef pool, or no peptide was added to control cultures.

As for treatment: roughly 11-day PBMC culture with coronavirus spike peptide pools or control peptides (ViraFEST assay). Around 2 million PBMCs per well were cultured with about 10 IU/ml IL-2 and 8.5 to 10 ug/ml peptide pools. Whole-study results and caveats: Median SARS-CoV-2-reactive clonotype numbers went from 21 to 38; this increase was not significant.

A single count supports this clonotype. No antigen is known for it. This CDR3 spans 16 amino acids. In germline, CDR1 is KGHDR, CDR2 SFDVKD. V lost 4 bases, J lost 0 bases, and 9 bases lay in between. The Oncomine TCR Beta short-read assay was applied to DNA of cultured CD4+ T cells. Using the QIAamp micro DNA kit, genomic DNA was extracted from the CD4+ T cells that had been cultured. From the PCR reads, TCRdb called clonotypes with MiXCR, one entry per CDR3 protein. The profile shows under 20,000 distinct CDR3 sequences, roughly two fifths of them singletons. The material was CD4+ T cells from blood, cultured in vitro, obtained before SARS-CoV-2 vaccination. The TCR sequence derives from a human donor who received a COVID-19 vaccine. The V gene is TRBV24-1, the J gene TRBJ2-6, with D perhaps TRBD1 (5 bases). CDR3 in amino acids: CATSEGASSGANVLTF. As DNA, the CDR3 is TGTGCCACCAGTGAAGGGGCTAGCTCTGGGGCCAACGTCCTGACTTTC.